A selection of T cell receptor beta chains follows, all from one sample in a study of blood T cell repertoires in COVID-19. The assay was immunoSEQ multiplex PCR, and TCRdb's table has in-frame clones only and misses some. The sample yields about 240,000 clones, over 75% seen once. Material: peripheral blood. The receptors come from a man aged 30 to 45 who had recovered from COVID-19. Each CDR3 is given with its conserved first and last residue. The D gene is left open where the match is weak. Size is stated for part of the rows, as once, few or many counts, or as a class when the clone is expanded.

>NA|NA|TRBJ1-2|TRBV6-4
TGTGCCAGCTCCACGGAAAGGGGCTATGGCTACACCTTC
CASSTERGYGYTF
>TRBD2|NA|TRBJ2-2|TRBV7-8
TGTGCCAGCAGCCCTCCTCGGGGGGGGCTCACCGGGGAGCTGTTTTTT
CASSPPRGGLTGELFF
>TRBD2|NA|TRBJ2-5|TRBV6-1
TGTGCCAGCAGTGATGGAGCGGGGGGTAAGACCCAGTACTTC
CASSDGAGGKTQYF
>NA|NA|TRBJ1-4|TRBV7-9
TGTGCCACCCGGTCAAGAAACTCGGATGAAAAACTGTTTTTT
CATRSRNSDEKLFF
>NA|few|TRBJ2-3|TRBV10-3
TGTGCCACCACCCCCGAGGCCTCAGGGGCAGATACGCAGTATTTT
CATTPEASGADTQYF
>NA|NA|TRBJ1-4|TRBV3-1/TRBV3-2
TGTGCCAGCAGCCCCCAGGGAACTAATGAAAAACTGTTTTTT
CASSPQGTNEKLFF
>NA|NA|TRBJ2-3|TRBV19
TGTGCCACTCAGCAGGGAGGGACAAGATCAGATACGCAGTATTTT
CATQQGGTRSDTQYF
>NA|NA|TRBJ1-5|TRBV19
TGTGCCAGTAGTATGTGGGGGGAGGGACAGCCCCAGCATTTT
CASSMWGEGQPQHF
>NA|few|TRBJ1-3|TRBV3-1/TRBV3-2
TGTGCCAGCAGCCTTTCAGAGGGGGTTGGAAACACCATATATTTT
CASSLSEGVGNTIYF
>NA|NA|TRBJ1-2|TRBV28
TGTGCCAGCACCCTCGTAGGGGTTGATGGCTACACCTTC
CASTLVGVDGYTF
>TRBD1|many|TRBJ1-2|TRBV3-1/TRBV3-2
TGTGCCAGCAGCCCCTCGGACAGGGACTATGGCTACACCTTC
CASSPSDRDYGYTF
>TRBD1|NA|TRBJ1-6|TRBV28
TGTGCCAGCAGTTCCTACGGACAGGGCAATTCACCCCTCCACTTT
CASSSYGQGNSPLHF
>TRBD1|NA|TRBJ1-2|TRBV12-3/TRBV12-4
TGTGCCAGCAGTTTTGGGACAGTTGCTGGCTACACCTTC
CASSFGTVAGYTF
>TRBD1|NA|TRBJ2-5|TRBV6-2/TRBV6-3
TGTGCCAGCAGGTACCTATGGGACAGTCAAGAGACCCAGTACTTC
CASRYLWDSQETQYF
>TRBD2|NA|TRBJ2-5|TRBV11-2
TGTGCCAGCAGCTTATGGCCCGGGTCTGGCGGGGGGGAAGAGACCCAGTACTTC
CASSLWPGSGGGEETQYF
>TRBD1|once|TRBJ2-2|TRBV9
TGTGCCAGTACGACAGGGGCTTCCGGGGAGCTGTTTTTT
CASTTGASGELFF
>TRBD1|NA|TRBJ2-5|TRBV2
TGTGCCAGCAGTGAGAAAGGCAGGGGGCTTCGGGAGACCCAGTACTTC
CASSEKGRGLRETQYF
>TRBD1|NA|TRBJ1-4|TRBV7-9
TGTGCCAGCAGTCGGACAGGGGGATATGAAAAACTGTTTTTT
CASSRTGGYEKLFF
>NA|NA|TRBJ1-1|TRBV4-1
TGCGCCAGCAGCCAAGTGTCCGCAGGGCGAACTGAAGCTTTCTTT
CASSQVSAGRTEAFF
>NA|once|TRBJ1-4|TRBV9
TGTGCCAGCAGCGCAGGGGACCTTAATGAAAAACTGTTTTTT
CASSAGDLNEKLFF
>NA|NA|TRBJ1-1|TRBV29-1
TGCAGCAATACTCGACAGGAGAATACTGAAGCTTTCTTT
CSNTRQENTEAFF
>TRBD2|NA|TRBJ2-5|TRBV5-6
TGTGCCAGCAGCTTCGGGACTAGCTGGAAGACCCAGTACTTC
CASSFGTSWKTQYF
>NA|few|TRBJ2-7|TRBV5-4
TGTGCCAGCAGCGCCGGAGTAGCGTACGAGCAGTACTTC
CASSAGVAYEQYF
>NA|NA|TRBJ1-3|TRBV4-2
TGTGCCAGCAGCCAAGTGGGGGGGAGCTCTGGAAACACCATATATTTT
CASSQVGGSSGNTIYF